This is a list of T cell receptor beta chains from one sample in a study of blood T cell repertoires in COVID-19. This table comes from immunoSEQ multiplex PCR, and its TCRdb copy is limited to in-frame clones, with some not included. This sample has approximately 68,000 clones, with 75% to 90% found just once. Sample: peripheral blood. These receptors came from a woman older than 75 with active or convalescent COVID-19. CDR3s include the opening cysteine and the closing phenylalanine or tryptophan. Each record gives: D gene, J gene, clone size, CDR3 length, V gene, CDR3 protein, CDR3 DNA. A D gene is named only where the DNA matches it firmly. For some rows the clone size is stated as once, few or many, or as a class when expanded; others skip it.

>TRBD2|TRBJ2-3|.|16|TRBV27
CASSLGLAGIPDTQYF
TGTGCCAGCAGTTTAGGTCTAGCGGGGATCCCAGATACGCAGTATTTT
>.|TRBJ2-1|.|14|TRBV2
CASHRESSYNEQFF
TGTGCCAGCCACCGGGAGAGCTCCTACAATGAGCAGTTCTTC
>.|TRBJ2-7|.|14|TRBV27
CASSLSGVDYEQYF
TGTGCCAGCAGTTTATCAGGGGTCGATTACGAGCAGTACTTC
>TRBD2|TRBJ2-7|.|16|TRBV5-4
CASSLGTSTGGYEQYF
TGTGCCAGCAGCTTGGGGACTAGCACGGGGGGATACGAGCAGTACTTC
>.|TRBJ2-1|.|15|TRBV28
CASSFRGLEGGEQFF
TGTGCCAGCAGTTTCCGAGGGCTAGAGGGTGGTGAGCAGTTCTTC
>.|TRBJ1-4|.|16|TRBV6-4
CASSDFHFHSNEKLFF
TGTGCCAGCAGTGACTTTCATTTCCATTCTAATGAAAAACTGTTTTTT
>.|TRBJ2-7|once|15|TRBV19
CASSIDLSGTYEQYF
TGTGCCAGTAGTATAGATCTTAGCGGAACCTACGAGCAGTACTTC
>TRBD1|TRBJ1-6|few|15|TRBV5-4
CASGSQGSYNSPLHF
TGTGCCAGCGGATCACAGGGGTCCTATAATTCACCCCTCCACTTT
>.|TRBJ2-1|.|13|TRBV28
CASNPSSYNEQFF
TGTGCCAGCAACCCGAGCTCCTACAATGAGCAGTTCTTC
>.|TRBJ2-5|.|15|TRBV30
CAWDRYRRGVETQYF
TGTGCCTGGGACCGGTACAGGAGGGGCGTGGAGACCCAGTACTTC
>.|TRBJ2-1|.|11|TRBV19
CASSISNEQFF
TGTGCCAGTAGTATTAGCAATGAGCAGTTCTTC
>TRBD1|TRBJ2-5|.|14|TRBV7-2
CASSAQGAGETQYF
TGTGCCAGCAGCGCACAGGGGGCAGGAGAGACCCAGTACTTC
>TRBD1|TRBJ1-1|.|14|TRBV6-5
CASSYSQGASRAFF
TGTGCCAGCAGTTACTCGCAGGGGGCAAGTCGGGCTTTCTTT
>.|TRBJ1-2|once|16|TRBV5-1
CASSLEGGATNYGYTF
TGCGCCAGCAGCTTGGAGGGGGGGGCTACTAACTATGGCTACACCTTC
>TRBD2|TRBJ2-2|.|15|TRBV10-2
CASSDLAGGAGELFF
TGCGCCAGCTCGGACCTAGCGGGGGGCGCCGGGGAGCTGTTTTTT
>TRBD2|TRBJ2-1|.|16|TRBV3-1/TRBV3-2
CASSQGASGGNSLTVF
TGTGCCAGCAGCCAAGGGGCGAGCGGGGGGAATTCCCTAACTGTCTTC
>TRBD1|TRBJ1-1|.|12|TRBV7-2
CASSHLQGGAFF
TGTGCCAGCAGCCATTTACAGGGGGGAGCTTTCTTT
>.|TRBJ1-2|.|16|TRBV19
CASLPSTGNRVIGYTF
TGTGCCAGTTTGCCCAGTACGGGGAACAGGGTTATTGGCTACACCTTC
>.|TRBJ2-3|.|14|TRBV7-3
CASSLWRGTDTQYF
TGTGCCAGCAGCTTATGGAGAGGTACAGATACGCAGTATTTT
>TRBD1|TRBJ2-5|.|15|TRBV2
CASSQNRGREETQYF
TGTGCCAGCAGTCAAAACAGGGGTCGAGAAGAGACCCAGTACTTC
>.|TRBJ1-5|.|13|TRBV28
CATPAGGNQPQHF
TGTGCCACCCCCGCAGGGGGCAATCAGCCCCAGCATTTT
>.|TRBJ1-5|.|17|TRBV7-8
CASSLGPSGFSNQPQHF
TGTGCCAGCAGCTTAGGCCCTTCAGGGTTTAGCAATCAGCCCCAGCATTTT
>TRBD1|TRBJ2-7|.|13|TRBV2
CASSGQGRDEQYF
TGTGCCAGCAGTGGACAGGGTCGCGACGAGCAGTACTTC
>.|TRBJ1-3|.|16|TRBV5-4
CASSFEPTGSGNTIYF
TGTGCCAGCAGTTTTGAGCCCACAGGGAGTGGAAACACCATATATTTT
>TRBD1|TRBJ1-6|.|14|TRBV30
CALTRGQDTSPLHF
TGTGCCTTAACTAGGGGGCAAGATACTTCACCCCTCCACTTT
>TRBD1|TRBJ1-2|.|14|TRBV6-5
CASSYSGTGIGYTF
TGTGCCAGCAGTTACTCCGGGACAGGGATCGGCTACACCTTC
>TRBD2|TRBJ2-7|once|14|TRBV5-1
CASSLDSGGYEQYF
TGCGCCAGCAGCTTGGATAGCGGGGGCTACGAGCAGTACTTC
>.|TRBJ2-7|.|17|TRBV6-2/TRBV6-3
CASSYQMTGPHSYEQYF
TGTGCCAGCAGTTACCAAATGACAGGACCTCACTCCTACGAGCAGTACTTC
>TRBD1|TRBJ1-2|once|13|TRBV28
CASRGTGRYGYTF
TGTGCCAGCAGAGGGACAGGCCGCTATGGCTACACCTTC
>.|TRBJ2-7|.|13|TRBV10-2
CASSEGQSYEQYF
TGCGCCAGCAGTGAGGGGCAGTCCTACGAGCAGTACTTC
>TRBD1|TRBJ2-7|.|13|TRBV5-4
CASSLVDRDEQYF
TGTGCCAGCAGCTTGGTGGACAGGGACGAGCAGTACTTC
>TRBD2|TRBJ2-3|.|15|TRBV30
CACISPGGGTDTQYF
TGTGCCTGTATTTCGCCGGGGGGAGGGACAGATACGCAGTATTTT
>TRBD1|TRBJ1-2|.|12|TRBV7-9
CASGRTGVGYTF
TGTGCCAGCGGACGGACAGGGGTTGGCTACACCTTC
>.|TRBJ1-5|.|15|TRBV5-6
CASTKLGGLFQPQHF
TGTGCCAGCACCAAACTCGGGGGGTTGTTTCAGCCCCAGCATTTT
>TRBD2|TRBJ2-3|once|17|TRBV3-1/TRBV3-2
CAISKLRTSGITDTQYF
TGTGCCATCTCGAAACTCCGGACTAGCGGGATCACAGATACGCAGTATTTT
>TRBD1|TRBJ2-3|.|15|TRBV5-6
CASSATGGSTDTQYF
TGTGCCAGCAGCGCAACAGGGGGAAGCACAGATACGCAGTATTTT
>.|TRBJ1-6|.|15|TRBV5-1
CASRVVGGHNSPLHF
TGCGCCAGCAGGGTTGTGGGAGGCCATAATTCACCCCTCCACTTT
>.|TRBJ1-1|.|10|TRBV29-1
CSVEEKLAFF
TGCAGCGTTGAAGAAAAACTAGCTTTCTTT
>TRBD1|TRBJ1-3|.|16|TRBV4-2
CASSQPGTENGNTIYF
TGTGCCAGCAGCCAACCCGGGACAGAAAATGGAAACACCATATATTTT
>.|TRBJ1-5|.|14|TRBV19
CASSIDRGYQPQHF
TGTGCCAGTAGTATAGATCGGGGGTATCAGCCCCAGCATTTT
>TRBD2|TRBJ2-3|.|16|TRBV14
CASSQVGGDLTDTQYF
TGTGCCAGCAGCCAAGTCGGGGGGGATCTCACAGATACGCAGTATTTT
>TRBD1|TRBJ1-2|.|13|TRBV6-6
CASLQGDNYGYTF
TGTGCCAGCCTACAGGGGGATAACTATGGCTACACCTTC
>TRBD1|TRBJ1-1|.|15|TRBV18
CASSLRTGSNTEAFF
TGTGCCAGCTCACTTCGGACAGGATCGAACACTGAAGCTTTCTTT
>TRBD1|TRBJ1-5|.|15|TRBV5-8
CASSFGTGPVQPQHF
TGTGCCAGCAGCTTCGGGACAGGGCCTGTTCAGCCCCAGCATTTT
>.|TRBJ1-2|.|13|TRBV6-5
CASRTGGWYGYTF
TGTGCCAGCAGGACTGGGGGCTGGTATGGCTACACCTTC
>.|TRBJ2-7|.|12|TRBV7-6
CASSRRGLEQYF
TGTGCCAGCAGCCGTAGGGGGTTGGAGCAGTACTTC
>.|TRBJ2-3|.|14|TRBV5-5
CASSVGLPTDTQYF
TGTGCCAGCAGCGTGGGACTCCCCACAGATACGCAGTATTTT
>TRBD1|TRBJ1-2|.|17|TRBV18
CASSPLPGQGAVDGYTF
TGTGCCAGCTCACCACTACCGGGACAGGGGGCTGTGGATGGCTACACCTTC
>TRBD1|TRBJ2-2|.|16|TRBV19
CASSILSPTGTGELFF
TGTGCCAGTAGTATACTCTCTCCGACAGGGACCGGGGAGCTGTTTTTT
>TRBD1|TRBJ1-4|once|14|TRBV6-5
CASSTGGLGEKLFF
TGTGCCAGCAGTACAGGGGGCCTGGGTGAAAAACTGTTTTTT
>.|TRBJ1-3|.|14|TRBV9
CASSVGDFGNTIYF
TGTGCCAGCAGCGTCGGGGATTTCGGAAACACCATATATTTT
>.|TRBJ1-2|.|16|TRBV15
CATSRVPGWANYGYTF
TGTGCCACCAGCAGAGTCCCGGGTTGGGCTAACTATGGCTACACCTTC
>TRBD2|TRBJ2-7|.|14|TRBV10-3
CAISEERGGGEQYF
TGTGCCATCAGTGAGGAGCGGGGGGGAGGCGAGCAGTACTTC
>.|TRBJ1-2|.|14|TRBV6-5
CASGGRGGDYGYTF
TGTGCCAGCGGGGGAAGGGGAGGAGACTATGGCTACACCTTC
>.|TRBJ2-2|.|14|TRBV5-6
CASSLAGYPGELFF
TGTGCCAGCAGCTTGGCCGGGTACCCCGGGGAGCTGTTTTTT
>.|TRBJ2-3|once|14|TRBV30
CAAPRDSGTDTQYF
TGTGCCGCCCCCCGGGATAGTGGGACAGATACGCAGTATTTT
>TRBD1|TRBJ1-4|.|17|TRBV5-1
CASKLSGTGQMAEKLFF
TGCGCCAGCAAACTCTCCGGGACAGGGCAGATGGCTGAAAAACTGTTTTTT
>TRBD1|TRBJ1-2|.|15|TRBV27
CASSSRDRGLDGYTF
TGTGCCAGCAGTTCCCGGGACAGGGGGCTGGATGGCTACACCTTC
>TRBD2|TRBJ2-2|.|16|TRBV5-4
CASSSPPGGGAGELFF
TGTGCCAGCAGCAGTCCCCCGGGGGGTGGAGCCGGGGAGCTGTTTTTT
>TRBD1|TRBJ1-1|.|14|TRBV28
CASSPRDRNTEAFF
TGTGCCAGCAGCCCCCGGGACAGGAACACTGAAGCTTTCTTT